This TCR beta chain was sequenced in a study of shared clonotypes between healthy human individuals. As concerns this clone: Its antigen remains unknown.

Points from the study as a whole: Donor scarcity curtailed the genetic and exposure-history diversity represented herein.

Germline CDR1 PRHDT, CDR2 FYEKMQ (reference sequence). V was pared by 5 bases and J by 10 bases, with 12 bases of the junction left unmatched. This CDR3 is built from 15 residues. Original data processing: Junction-only immunoSEQ sequences carried no quality scores, so filtering differed. TCRdb keeps only in-frame clones here, not all; method: immunoSEQ multiplex PCR. The DNA was the basis for D and trimming; V, J and clone size are from that table. The sample consists of under 600,000 clones, 60% to 80% of them appearing once. This TCR was recovered from a woman between 40 and 55 years old in good health. Some clones in this sample may be carry-over from other donors' samples. Sequencing was performed on PBMCs. The V gene is TRBV13, the J gene TRBJ2-1; 9 positions agree with TRBD2. CDR3 protein: CASSRAGTSMSEQFF. In DNA form, the CDR3 reads TGTGCCAGCAGCAGAGCCGGGACTAGCATGAGCGAGCAGTTCTTC.